The present T cell receptor beta chain was sequenced within a study of shared clonotypes between healthy human individuals. Study results and limitations: For naive CD4 cells, approximately 4.7% of clonotypes were shared across a few donors.

Everyone who donated was a Caucasian adult who lived in Nashville, Tennessee. CD4+ cells underwent separation, giving CD45RA+ naive and CD45RA-negative memory subsets. This clone has more than one count but fewer than ten. The antigen is undetermined. CDR1 and CDR2 (germline): SGHRS, YFSETQ. V shed 0 bases and J 5 bases; nucleotides not matched to a gene: 5. The CDR3 loop spans 15 amino acids. Assay used: immunoSEQ multiplex PCR; TCRdb lists only in-frame clones, some missing. The repertoire holds some 2.4 million clones, with roughly 93% as singletons. Source material: naive CD4+ T cells from PBMCs. Subset defined: CD45RA+ positively selected. The source is a man aged 18 to 35 in good health. Some clones in this sample may be carry-over from other donors' samples. This sequence joins TRBV5-1 and TRBJ1-1; 9 nucleotides line up with TRBD1. The CDR3 sequence is CASSLEDRGFTEAFF. For the CDR3, the DNA is TGCGCCAGCAGCTTGGAGGACAGGGGCTTTACTGAAGCTTTCTTT.